Listed below are T cell receptor beta chains from one sample, sequenced in a study of blood T cells in healthy people across ages. TCRdb recomputed calls from the 5' RACE reads with MiXCR, one row per CDR3 protein. The profile shows approximately 1,000,000 distinct CDR3 sequences, more than 30% of them singletons. The sequenced sample was blood. These TCRs come from a man between 18 and 29 years old in good health. Each CDR3 is given with its conserved first and last residue. A D gene is named only where the DNA matches it firmly. Part of the rows lack a size; the others show once, few, many or a class for expanded clones.

J gene | V gene | clone size | CDR3 length | D gene | CDR3 protein | CDR3 DNA
TRBJ2-2 | TRBV4-1 | once | 16 | NA | CASSQSLGVTAGELFF | TGCGCCAGCAGCCAAAGTTTGGGCGTTACGGCCGGGGAGCTGTTTTTT
TRBJ1-4 | TRBV9 | NA | 15 | NA | CASSVGSGADEKLFF | TGTGCCAGCAGCGTAGGATCAGGGGCGGATGAAAAACTGTTTTTT
TRBJ2-1 | TRBV15 | NA | 17 | NA | CATSSPQGVNNYNEQFF | TGTGCCACCAGCAGCCCTCAGGGAGTCAACAATTACAATGAGCAGTTCTTC
TRBJ1-2 | TRBV25-1 | NA | 15 | NA | CASSESEGVSYGYTF | TGTGCCAGCAGTGAATCGGAGGGGGTCAGCTATGGCTACACCTTC
TRBJ2-3 | TRBV27 | few | 16 | NA | CASSFGEPKSTDTQYF | TGTGCCAGCAGTTTTGGGGAGCCCAAGTCCACAGATACGCAGTATTTT
TRBJ2-5 | TRBV5-5 | few | 16 | TRBD2 | CASSSRLAGGKETQYF | TGTGCCAGCAGCTCCCGACTAGCGGGGGGAAAAGAGACCCAGTACTTC
TRBJ1-2 | TRBV5-5 | once | 16 | NA | CASSPGAQRPNYGYTF | TGTGCCAGCAGCCCTGGAGCACAACGCCCTAACTATGGCTACACCTTC
TRBJ2-3 | TRBV20-1 | few | 14 | NA | CSAIGREWTDTQYF | TGCAGTGCTATTGGCAGGGAATGGACAGATACGCAGTATTTT
TRBJ1-1 | TRBV20-1 | NA | 13 | NA | CSARDGGMPEAFF | TGCAGTGCTAGAGATGGCGGGATGCCTGAAGCTTTCTTT
TRBJ2-3 | TRBV2 | few | 14 | NA | CASSGFGRTDTQYF | TGTGCCAGCAGTGGCTTTGGACGCACAGATACGCAGTATTTT
TRBJ1-4 | TRBV4-3 | NA | 16 | NA | CASSQDSTGRYEKLFF | TGCGCCAGCAGCCAAGACTCTACAGGGAGATACGAAAAACTGTTTTTT
TRBJ2-1 | TRBV24-1 | few | 16 | NA | CATSDSGALDYNEQFF | TGTGCCACCAGTGATTCGGGGGCCCTCGACTACAATGAGCAGTTCTTC
TRBJ1-5 | TRBV9 | NA | 15 | NA | CASSETGMGGQPQHF | TGTGCCAGCAGCGAAACAGGGATGGGCGGGCAGCCCCAGCATTTT
TRBJ2-5 | TRBV29-1 | NA | 13 | NA | CSVEDYGQETQYF | TGCAGCGTTGAAGATTATGGCCAAGAGACCCAGTACTTC
TRBJ1-2 | TRBV7-2 | NA | 15 | TRBD1 | CASSLWADRDVGYTF | TGTGCCAGCAGCTTATGGGCGGACAGGGACGTTGGCTACACCTTC
TRBJ2-5 | TRBV2 | few | 15 | NA | CASSEGLGARETQYF | TGTGCCAGCAGTGAAGGATTGGGGGCGCGAGAGACCCAGTACTTC
TRBJ1-2 | TRBV3-1 | NA | 14 | TRBD1 | CASSQGDRSHGYTF | TGTGCCAGCAGCCAAGGGGACAGATCACATGGCTACACCTTC
TRBJ1-1 | TRBV27 | NA | 13 | NA | CASTPQGRTKAFF | TGTGCCAGCACCCCCCAAGGCCGTACCAAAGCTTTCTTT
TRBJ2-1 | TRBV9 | many | 13 | TRBD1 | CASKGQGYNEQFF | TGTGCCAGCAAAGGACAGGGGTACAATGAGCAGTTCTTC
TRBJ2-1 | TRBV24-1 | once | 15 | NA | CATSLGPSGYNEQFF | TGTGCCACCAGCCTAGGCCCCTCGGGATACAATGAGCAGTTCTTC
TRBJ2-1 | TRBV29-1 | NA | 15 | NA | CSVEEWKGNYNEQFF | TGCAGCGTTGAAGAGTGGAAAGGGAACTACAATGAGCAGTTCTTC
TRBJ1-2 | TRBV4-1 | NA | 14 | NA | CASSQESSYYGYTF | TGCGCCAGCAGCCAAGAAAGCTCCTACTATGGCTACACCTTC
TRBJ2-7 | TRBV4-3 | NA | 15 | NA | CASSQEFRGPREQYF | TGCGCCAGCAGCCAGGAGTTTCGGGGGCCGCGGGAGCAGTACTTC
TRBJ1-1 | TRBV6-2/TRBV6-3 | few | 13 | NA | CASSYAKSAEAFF | TGTGCCAGCAGTTACGCTAAGAGTGCTGAAGCTTTCTTT
TRBJ1-6 | TRBV6-5 | NA | 14 | TRBD1 | CASSPDRDNSPLHF | TGTGCCAGCAGCCCGGACAGGGATAATTCACCCCTCCACTTT
TRBJ2-7 | TRBV10-3 | NA | 15 | TRBD1 | CAISEGTGGWYEQYF | TGTGCCATCAGTGAGGGGACAGGGGGCTGGTACGAGCAGTACTTC
TRBJ1-2 | TRBV7-6 | NA | 15 | NA | CASSLSYGGDYGYTF | TGTGCCAGCAGCTTGTCTTATGGGGGCGACTATGGCTACACCTTC
TRBJ2-5 | TRBV20-1 | NA | 14 | NA | CSAREWVVQETQYF | TGCAGTGCTAGAGAATGGGTGGTCCAAGAGACCCAGTACTTC
TRBJ1-4 | TRBV20-1 | few | 11 | NA | CSAIKSEKLFF | TGCAGTGCCATAAAAAGTGAAAAACTGTTTTTT
TRBJ2-1 | TRBV7-2 | NA | 16 | TRBD2 | CASSLGGSGGGNEQFF | TGTGCCAGCAGCTTAGGCGGTAGCGGGGGTGGCAATGAGCAGTTCTTC
TRBJ2-7 | TRBV28 | NA | 15 | NA | CASTIQDSQSYEQYF | TGTGCCAGCACTATTCAGGATTCACAATCCTACGAGCAGTACTTC
TRBJ2-2 | TRBV10-3 | NA | 15 | TRBD1 | CAISYRGDNTGELFF | TGTGCCATCAGTTACAGGGGGGACAACACCGGGGAGCTGTTTTTT
TRBJ2-5 | TRBV9 | few | 14 | NA | CASSVGQREETQYF | TGTGCCAGCAGCGTCGGACAGAGAGAAGAGACCCAGTACTTC
TRBJ1-2 | TRBV5-5 | NA | 15 | TRBD1 | CASTNTGALNYGYTF | TGTGCCAGCACCAATACAGGGGCACTGAACTATGGCTACACCTTC
TRBJ2-1 | TRBV5-1 | many | 15 | NA | CASSLEAGSYNEQFF | TGCGCCAGCAGCTTGGAGGCCGGCTCCTACAATGAGCAGTTCTTC
TRBJ1-1 | TRBV7-2 | NA | 16 | NA | CASSSGQPAMDTEAFF | TGTGCCAGCAGCTCGGGTCAGCCTGCTATGGACACTGAAGCTTTCTTT
TRBJ2-7 | TRBV10-3 | NA | 12 | TRBD1 | CAIRDRTYEQYF | TGTGCCATTCGGGACAGGACCTACGAGCAGTACTTC
TRBJ2-3 | TRBV7-3 | once | 15 | NA | CASSLAALYEDTQYF | TGTGCCAGCAGCCTCGCCGCTCTATACGAAGATACGCAGTATTTT
TRBJ1-1 | TRBV20-1 | once | 15 | NA | CSAGTFGTVNTEAFF | TGCAGTGCTGGAACTTTTGGGACGGTGAACACTGAAGCTTTCTTT
TRBJ1-5 | TRBV12-3/TRBV12-4 | NA | 14 | NA | CASSFGEEDQPQHF | TGTGCCAGCAGTTTCGGGGAGGAGGATCAGCCCCAGCATTTT
TRBJ2-7 | TRBV20-1 | NA | 15 | NA | CSARSRYRTTYEQYF | TGCAGTGCTAGGTCTCGATACCGGACAACCTACGAGCAGTACTTC
TRBJ2-5 | TRBV9 | NA | 14 | NA | CASSVVGAVETQYF | TGTGCCAGCAGCGTAGTAGGAGCGGTGGAGACCCAGTACTTC
TRBJ1-1 | TRBV10-3 | once | 15 | NA | CAISEFSGAGTEAFF | TGTGCCATCAGTGAGTTCTCGGGGGCTGGGACTGAAGCTTTCTTT
TRBJ2-7 | TRBV2 | NA | 14 | NA | CASSEGYAFNEQYF | TGTGCCAGCTCGGAGGGGTACGCTTTCAATGAGCAGTACTTC
TRBJ2-5 | TRBV5-1 | few | 14 | NA | CASSLERREETQYF | TGCGCCAGCAGCTTGGAACGGCGGGAAGAGACCCAGTACTTC
TRBJ2-1 | TRBV9 | NA | 14 | TRBD2 | CASSVRPGGYEQFF | TGTGCCAGCAGCGTCCGGCCGGGGGGGTATGAGCAGTTCTTC
TRBJ1-1 | TRBV7-2 | few | 14 | NA | CASSLLTGTTEAFF | TGTGCCAGCAGCCTACTAACAGGGACAACTGAAGCTTTCTTT